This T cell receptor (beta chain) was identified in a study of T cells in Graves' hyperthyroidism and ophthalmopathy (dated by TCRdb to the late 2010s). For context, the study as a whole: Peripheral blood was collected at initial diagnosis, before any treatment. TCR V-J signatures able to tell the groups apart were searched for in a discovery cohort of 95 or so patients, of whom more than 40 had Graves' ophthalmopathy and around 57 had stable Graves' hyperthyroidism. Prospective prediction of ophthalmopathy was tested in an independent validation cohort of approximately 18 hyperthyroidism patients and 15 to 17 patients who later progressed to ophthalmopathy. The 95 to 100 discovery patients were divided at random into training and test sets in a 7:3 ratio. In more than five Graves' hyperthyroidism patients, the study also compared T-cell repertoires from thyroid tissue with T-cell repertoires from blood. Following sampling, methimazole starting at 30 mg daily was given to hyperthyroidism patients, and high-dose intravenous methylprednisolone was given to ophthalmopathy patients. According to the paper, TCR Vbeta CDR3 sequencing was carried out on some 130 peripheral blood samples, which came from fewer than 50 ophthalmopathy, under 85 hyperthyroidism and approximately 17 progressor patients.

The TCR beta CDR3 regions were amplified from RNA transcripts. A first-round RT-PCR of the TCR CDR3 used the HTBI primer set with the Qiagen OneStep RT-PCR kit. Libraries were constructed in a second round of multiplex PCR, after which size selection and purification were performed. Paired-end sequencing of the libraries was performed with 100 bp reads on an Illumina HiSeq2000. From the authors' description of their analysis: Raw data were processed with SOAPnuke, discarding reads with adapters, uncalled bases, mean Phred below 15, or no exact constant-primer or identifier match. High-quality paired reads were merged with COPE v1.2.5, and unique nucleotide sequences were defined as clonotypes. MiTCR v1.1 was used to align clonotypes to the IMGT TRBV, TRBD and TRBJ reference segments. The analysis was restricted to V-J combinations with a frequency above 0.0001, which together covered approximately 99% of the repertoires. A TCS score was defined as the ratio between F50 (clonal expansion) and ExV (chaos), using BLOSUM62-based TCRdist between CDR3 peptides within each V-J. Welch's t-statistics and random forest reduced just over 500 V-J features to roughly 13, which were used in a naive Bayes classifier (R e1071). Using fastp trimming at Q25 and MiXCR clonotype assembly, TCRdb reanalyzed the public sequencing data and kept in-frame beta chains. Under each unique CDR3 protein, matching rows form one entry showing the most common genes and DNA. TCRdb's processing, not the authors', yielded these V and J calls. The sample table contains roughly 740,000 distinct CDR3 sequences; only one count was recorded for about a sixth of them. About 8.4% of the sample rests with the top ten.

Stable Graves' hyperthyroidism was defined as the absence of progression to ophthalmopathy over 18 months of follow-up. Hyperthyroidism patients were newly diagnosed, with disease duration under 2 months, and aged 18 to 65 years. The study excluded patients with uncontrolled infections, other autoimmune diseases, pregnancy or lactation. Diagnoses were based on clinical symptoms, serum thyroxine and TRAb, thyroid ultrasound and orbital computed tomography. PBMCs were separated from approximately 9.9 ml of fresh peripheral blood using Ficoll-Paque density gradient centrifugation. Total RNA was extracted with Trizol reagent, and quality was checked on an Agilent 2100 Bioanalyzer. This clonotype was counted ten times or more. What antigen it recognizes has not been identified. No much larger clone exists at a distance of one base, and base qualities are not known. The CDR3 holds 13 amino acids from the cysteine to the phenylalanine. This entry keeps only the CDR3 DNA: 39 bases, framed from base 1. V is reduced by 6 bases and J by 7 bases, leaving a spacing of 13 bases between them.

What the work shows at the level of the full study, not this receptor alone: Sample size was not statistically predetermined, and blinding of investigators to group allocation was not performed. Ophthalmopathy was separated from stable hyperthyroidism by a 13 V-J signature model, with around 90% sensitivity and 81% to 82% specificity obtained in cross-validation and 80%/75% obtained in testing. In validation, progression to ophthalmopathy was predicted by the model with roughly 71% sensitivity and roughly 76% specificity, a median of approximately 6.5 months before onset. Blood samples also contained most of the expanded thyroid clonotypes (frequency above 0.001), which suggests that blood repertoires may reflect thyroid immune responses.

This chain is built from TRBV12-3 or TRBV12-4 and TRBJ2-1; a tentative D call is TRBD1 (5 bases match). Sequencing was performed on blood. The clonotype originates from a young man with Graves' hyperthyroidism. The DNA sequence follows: TGTGCCAGCAGCCCTATTCACAGGAATGAGCAGTTCTTC. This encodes CASSPIHRNEQFF.